One and the same sample provided the 3 T cell receptor beta chains below, sequenced in a study of T cells in Graves' hyperthyroidism and ophthalmopathy (dated by TCRdb to between 2019 and 2020). The library was produced with multiplex PCR. The instrument was an Illumina HiSeq 2000. The TCR beta CDR3 regions were amplified from RNA transcripts. A first-round RT-PCR of the TCR CDR3 used the HTBI primer set with the Qiagen OneStep RT-PCR kit. The public reads were reanalyzed by TCRdb: fastp trimming at Q25, MiXCR alignment, in-frame beta chains only. CDR3 protein duplicates are merged, each entry listing the most common genes and DNA. The sample table records a few hundred thousand distinct CDR3 sequences; roughly 15% of these occur just once. Together, the top ten hold roughly 21% of the sample. Sequencing used blood. These TCRs come from a woman younger than 45 with Graves' ophthalmopathy.

The table lists this clonotype with many counts. This chain joins TRBV6-1 and TRBJ1-1, with 8 bases aligning to TRBD1. The CDR3 is made up of 15 amino acids. The junction had 7 bases not matched to a gene; V was cut back by 5 bases and J by 2 bases. The germline CDR1 and CDR2 sequences are MNHNS and SASEGT. Here the CDR3 DNA reads TGTGCCAGCAGTTTTTCGGACAGGGTTAACACTGAAGCTTTCTTT. Amino acid sequence: CASSFSDRVNTEAFF.

In this sample, this clonotype turned up a few times. This rearrangement joins TRBV10-3 to TRBJ1-2; 8 bases align to TRBD1. The CDR3 is 13 residues long. Germline assignment: CDR1 ENHRY and CDR2 SYGVKD. V gave up 6 bases and J gave up 6 bases; unmatched junction bases: 6. CDR3 in DNA: TGTGCCATCAGCCAGGACAGGGACGATGGCTACACCTTC. Translated: CAISQDRDDGYTF.

A few counts support this clonotype. The chain joins TRBV4-2 to TRBJ2-7; 7 nucleotides match TRBD1. Germline V gene data show CDR1 as LGHNA and CDR2 as YNFKEQ. V trimming: 4 bases; J trimming: 1 base; junction bases outside the gene matches: 7. This CDR3 region has 15 residues. CDR3 region: CASSRDSSLSYEQYF. The CDR3 DNA sequence: TGTGCCAGCAGCCGGGACAGCTCCCTGTCCTACGAGCAGTACTTC.